This T cell receptor beta chain derives from a study of T cells in Graves' hyperthyroidism and ophthalmopathy. Study findings and constraints: Appearing also in blood were most of the thyroid clonotypes expanded above 0.001. Model predictions of ophthalmopathy came a median around 6.5 months before onset.

Any patient presenting with uncontrolled infection, other autoimmune disease, pregnancy or lactation was left out. TCR beta CDR3 sequences were amplified from RNA transcripts. HTBI primers drove first-round RT-PCR of the TCR CDR3. TCRdb processed the multiplex PCR reads anew with MiXCR; each CDR3 protein has one entry. The table lists 300,000 to 500,000 distinct CDR3 sequences, about an eighth of them singletons. The CDR3 has 14 amino acids. Trimming took 8 bases from V and 7 from J; bases not matched to a gene: 12. This clonotype was recorded once. The antigen remains unidentified. Source material: blood. The chain joins TRBV12-3 or TRBV12-4 to TRBJ1-1; 8 bases agree with TRBD1. The clonotype was recovered from a man aged 50 or older with Graves' ophthalmopathy. Here the CDR3 DNA reads TGTGCCAGCCAGAACATCCTACAGGGGGGTGAAGCTTTCTTT. It yields the protein CASQNILQGGEAFF.